This record covers a single T cell receptor (beta chain). This record belongs to a study of blood T cell repertoires in COVID-19. Overall study: Sample material is recorded as cDNA or gDNA derived from T cells, B-cell-depleted T cells, or PBMCs.

Adults between roughly 18 and 90 years of age took part from 24 US areas. Cohort 3 recovery required two negative PCRs, clearance, or symptom resolution. Profiling relied on immunoSEQ multiplex PCR, and the TCRdb table lists in-frame clones only, not all of them. The sample records about 230,000 clones, around nine tenths being singletons. This receptor was identified in a man under 40 who had recovered from COVID-19. Sequences were obtained from PBMCs or T cells enriched from blood (not recorded which).

The CDR3 bases are TGCGCCAGCAGCTTGAGGGCTAGCGCTGAGCAGTACTTC. Translated, it gives CASSLRASAEQYF. This chain connects TRBV5-1 to TRBJ2-7; a possible D gene is TRBD2 (6 bases). The V and J ends lost 1 base and 7 bases respectively, with 12 bases between them. This CDR3 region has 13 residues. CDR1 and CDR2 from the germline V gene are SGHRS and YFSETQ.